This T cell receptor beta chain was identified during a study of T cell changes during pregnancy in multiple sclerosis. Sequencing was performed with immunoSEQ multiplex PCR; in TCRdb, only in-frame clones are kept and a portion is missing. The sample holds about 36,000 clones, roughly 91% seen once. Sequenced material: CD8+ T cells from peripheral blood mononuclear cells, taken in the third trimester of pregnancy. The TCR comes from a female donor with multiple sclerosis, enrolled in a pregnancy study.

CDR3 sequence (DNA): TGTGCCAGCAGCGGAGGAGACAGGCATCCTACGTACGAGCAGTACTTC. Its protein product is CASSGGDRHPTYEQYF. This chain connects TRBV7-6 to TRBJ2-7; D might be TRBD1 (6 bases). The V gene's germline CDR1 is SGHVS and CDR2 FNYEAQ. The CDR3 has 16 residues. The germline V and J ends were trimmed by 5 bases and 4 bases, with 21 bases remaining between them.